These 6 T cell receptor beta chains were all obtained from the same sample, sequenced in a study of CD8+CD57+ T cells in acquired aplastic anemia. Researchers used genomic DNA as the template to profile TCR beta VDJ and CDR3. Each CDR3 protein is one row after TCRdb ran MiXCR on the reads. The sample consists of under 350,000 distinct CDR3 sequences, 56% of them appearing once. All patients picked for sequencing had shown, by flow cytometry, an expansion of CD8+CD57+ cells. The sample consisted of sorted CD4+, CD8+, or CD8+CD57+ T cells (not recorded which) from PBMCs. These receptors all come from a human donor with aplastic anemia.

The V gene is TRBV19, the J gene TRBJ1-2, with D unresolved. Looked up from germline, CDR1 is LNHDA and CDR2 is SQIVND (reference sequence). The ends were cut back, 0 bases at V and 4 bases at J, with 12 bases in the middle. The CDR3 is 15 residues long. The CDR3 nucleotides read TGTGCCAGTAGTATAGATCCGCACAGCTCCTATGGCTACACCTTC. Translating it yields CASSIDPHSSYGYTF.

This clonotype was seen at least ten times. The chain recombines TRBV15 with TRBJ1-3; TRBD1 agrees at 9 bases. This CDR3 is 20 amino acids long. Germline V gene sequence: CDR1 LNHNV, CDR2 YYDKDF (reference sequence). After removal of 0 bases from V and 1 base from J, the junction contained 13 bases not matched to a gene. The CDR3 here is CATSREYPGQGAGSGNTIYF. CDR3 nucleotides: TGTGCCACCAGCAGAGAATACCCGGGACAGGGTGCGGGGTCTGGAAACACCATATATTTT.

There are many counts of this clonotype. CDR3: CASSYYGTGVHGYTF. The CDR3 DNA reads as TGTGCCAGCAGTTACTATGGGACAGGGGTTCATGGCTACACCTTC. V is TRBV6-5 and J is TRBJ1-2; 10 bases are shared with TRBD1. The CDR3 totals 15 residues. Trimming cost V 1 base and J 6 bases; bases outside gene matches: 5. From germline, CDR1 is MNHEY and CDR2 SVGAGI.

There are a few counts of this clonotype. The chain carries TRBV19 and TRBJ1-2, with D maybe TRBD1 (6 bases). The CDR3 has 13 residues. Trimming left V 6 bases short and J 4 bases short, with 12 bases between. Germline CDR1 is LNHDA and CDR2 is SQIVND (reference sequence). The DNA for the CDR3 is TGTGCCAGTAGGACCGGGACACTCTATGGCTACACCTTC. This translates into CASRTGTLYGYTF.

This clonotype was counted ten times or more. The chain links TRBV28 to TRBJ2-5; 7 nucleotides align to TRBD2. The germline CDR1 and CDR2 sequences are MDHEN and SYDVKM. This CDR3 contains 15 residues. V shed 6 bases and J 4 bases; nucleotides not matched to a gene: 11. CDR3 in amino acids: CASRRQGVAGETQYF. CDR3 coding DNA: TGTGCCAGCAGAAGACAAGGAGTAGCGGGAGAGACCCAGTACTTC.

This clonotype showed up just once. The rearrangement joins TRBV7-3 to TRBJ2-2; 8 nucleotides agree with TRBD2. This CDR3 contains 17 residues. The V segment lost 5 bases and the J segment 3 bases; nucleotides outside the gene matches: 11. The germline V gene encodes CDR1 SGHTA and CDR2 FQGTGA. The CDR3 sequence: CASSPPPSGGHTGELFF. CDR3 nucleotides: TGTGCCAGCAGCCCCCCGCCAAGCGGGGGCCACACCGGGGAGCTGTTTTTT.